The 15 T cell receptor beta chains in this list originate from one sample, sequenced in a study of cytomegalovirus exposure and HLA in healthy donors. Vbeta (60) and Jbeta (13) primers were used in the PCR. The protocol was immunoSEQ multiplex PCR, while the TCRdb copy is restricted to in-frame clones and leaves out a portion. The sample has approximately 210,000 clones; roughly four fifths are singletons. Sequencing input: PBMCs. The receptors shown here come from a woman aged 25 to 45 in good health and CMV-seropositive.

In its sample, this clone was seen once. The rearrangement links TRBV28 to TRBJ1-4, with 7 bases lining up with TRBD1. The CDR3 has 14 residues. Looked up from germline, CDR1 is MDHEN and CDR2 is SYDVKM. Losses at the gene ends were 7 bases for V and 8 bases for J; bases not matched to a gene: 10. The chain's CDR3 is CASTAPGQSEKLFF. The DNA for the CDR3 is TGTGCCAGCACCGCTCCGGGACAGTCGGAAAAACTGTTTTTT.

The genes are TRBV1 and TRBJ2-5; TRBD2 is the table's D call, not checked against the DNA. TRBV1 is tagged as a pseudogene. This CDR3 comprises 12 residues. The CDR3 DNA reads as TGCACCAGCAGGAGGGCGGGAGAGACCCAGTACTTC. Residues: CTSRRAGETQYF.

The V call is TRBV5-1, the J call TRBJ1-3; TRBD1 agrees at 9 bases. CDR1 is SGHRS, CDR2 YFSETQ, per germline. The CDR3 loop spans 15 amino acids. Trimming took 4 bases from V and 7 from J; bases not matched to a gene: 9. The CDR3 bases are TGCGCCAGCAGCATGACCGGGACAGGGTGGAACACCATATATTTT. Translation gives CASSMTGTGWNTIYF.

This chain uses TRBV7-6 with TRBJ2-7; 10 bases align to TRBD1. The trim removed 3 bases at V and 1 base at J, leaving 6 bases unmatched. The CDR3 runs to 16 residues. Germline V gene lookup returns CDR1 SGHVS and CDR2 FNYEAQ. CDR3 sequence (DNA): TGTGCCAGCAGCTTGGGAGGGGGACAGGGGTCCTACGAGCAGTACTTC. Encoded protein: CASSLGGGQGSYEQYF.

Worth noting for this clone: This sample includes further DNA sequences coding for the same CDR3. The CDR3 DNA reads as TGTGCCAGCTCACCATCGGGGGACGAGCAGTACTTC. This encodes CASSPSGDEQYF. V usage is TRBV18 and J usage is TRBJ2-7; tentatively, D is TRBD2 (6 bases). CDR3 length equals 12 residues. Trimming stripped 2 bases from V and 5 bases from J, with 7 bases between. Germline V gives CDR1 KGHSH, CDR2 LQKENI.

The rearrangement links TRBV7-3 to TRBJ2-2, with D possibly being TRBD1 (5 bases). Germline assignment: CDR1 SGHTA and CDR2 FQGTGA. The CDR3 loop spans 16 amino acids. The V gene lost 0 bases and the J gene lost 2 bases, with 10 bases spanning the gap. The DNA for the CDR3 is TGTGCCAGCAGCTTAACGCGGACACCTAACACCGGGGAGCTGTTTTTT. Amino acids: CASSLTRTPNTGELFF.

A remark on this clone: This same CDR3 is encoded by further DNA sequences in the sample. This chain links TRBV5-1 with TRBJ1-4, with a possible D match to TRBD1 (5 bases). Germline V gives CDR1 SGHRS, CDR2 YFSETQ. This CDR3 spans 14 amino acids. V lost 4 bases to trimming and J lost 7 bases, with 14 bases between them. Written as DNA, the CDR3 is TGCGCCAGCAGCCTCGGGGGTTTGGGTGAAAAACTGTTTTTT. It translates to CASSLGGLGEKLFF.

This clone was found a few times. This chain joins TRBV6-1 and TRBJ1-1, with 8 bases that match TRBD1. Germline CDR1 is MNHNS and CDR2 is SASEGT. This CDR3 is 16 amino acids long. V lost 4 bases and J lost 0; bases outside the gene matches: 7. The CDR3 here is CASSGLQGAMNTEAFF. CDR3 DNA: TGTGCCAGCAGTGGCTTGCAGGGGGCCATGAACACTGAAGCTTTCTTT.

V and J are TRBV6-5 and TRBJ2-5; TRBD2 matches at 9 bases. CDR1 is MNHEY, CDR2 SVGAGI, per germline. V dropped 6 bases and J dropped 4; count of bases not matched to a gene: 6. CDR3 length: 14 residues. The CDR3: CASRASGKGETQYF. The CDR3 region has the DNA TGTGCCAGCAGAGCTAGCGGGAAAGGAGAGACCCAGTACTTC.

The CDR3 DNA reads TGTGCCAGCAGCTTGTCAGCGGGGGCTCCATGGGACCAGTACTTC. Translated: CASSLSAGAPWDQYF. The chain uses TRBV7-2 and TRBJ2-5; 8 bases line up with TRBD2. CDR3 length: 15 amino acids. Germline CDR1 SGHTA, CDR2 FQGNSA. V lost 3 bases and J lost 10; bases outside the gene matches: 13. The full variable domain, completed using reference TRBV7-2 and TRBJ2-5, is GAGVSQSPSNKVTEKGKDVELRCDPISGHTALYWYRQSLGQGLEFLIYFQGNSAPDKSGLPSDRFSAERTGGSVSTLTIQRTQQEDSAVYLCASSLSAGAPWDQYFGPGTRLLVL.

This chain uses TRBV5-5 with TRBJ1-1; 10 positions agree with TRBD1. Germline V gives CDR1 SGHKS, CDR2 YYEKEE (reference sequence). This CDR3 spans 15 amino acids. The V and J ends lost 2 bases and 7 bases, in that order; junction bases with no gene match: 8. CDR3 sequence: CASSLRGQGGNEAFF. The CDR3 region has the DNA TGTGCCAGCAGCTTAAGAGGACAGGGGGGTAATGAAGCTTTCTTT.

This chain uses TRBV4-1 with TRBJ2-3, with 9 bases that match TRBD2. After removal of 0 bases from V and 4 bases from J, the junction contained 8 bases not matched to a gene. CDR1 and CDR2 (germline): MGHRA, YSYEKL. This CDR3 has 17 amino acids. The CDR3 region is CASSQDRGSGSPDTQYF. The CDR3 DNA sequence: TGCGCCAGCAGCCAAGATCGGGGTAGCGGGAGCCCAGATACGCAGTATTTT.

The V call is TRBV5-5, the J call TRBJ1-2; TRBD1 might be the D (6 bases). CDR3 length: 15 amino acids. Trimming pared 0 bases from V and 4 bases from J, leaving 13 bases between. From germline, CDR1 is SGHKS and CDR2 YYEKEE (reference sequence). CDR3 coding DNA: TGTGCCAGCAGCTTGGCCTCAGGGGTGAGCTATGGCTACACCTTC. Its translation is CASSLASGVSYGYTF.

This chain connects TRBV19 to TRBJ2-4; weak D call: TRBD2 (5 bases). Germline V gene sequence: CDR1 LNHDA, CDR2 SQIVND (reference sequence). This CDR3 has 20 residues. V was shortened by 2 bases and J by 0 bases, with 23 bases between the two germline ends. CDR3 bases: TGTGCCAGTAGTATAAGAAGTGAGAGGGCGGCGGAACTAGCCAAAAACATTCAGTACTTC. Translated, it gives CASSIRSERAAELAKNIQYF.

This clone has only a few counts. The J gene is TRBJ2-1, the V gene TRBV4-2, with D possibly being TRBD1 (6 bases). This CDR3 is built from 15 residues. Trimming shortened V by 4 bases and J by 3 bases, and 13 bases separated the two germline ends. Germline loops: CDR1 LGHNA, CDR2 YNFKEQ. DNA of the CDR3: TGTGCCAGCAGCCTGCAGGACAGTCTCTACAATGAGCAGTTCTTC. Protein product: CASSLQDSLYNEQFF.